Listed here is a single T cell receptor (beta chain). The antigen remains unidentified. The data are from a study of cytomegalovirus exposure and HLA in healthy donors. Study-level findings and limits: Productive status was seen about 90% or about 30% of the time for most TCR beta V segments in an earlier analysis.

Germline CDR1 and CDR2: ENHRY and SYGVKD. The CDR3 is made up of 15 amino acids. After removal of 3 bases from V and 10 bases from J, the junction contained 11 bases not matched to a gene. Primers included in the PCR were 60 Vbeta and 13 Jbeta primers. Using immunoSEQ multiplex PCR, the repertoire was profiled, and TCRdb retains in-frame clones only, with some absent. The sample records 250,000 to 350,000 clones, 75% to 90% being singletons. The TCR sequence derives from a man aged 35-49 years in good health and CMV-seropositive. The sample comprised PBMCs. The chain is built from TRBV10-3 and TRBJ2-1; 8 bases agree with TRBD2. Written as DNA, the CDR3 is TGTGCCATCAGTGACGGGACTAGGGCCTCGAGGGAGCAGTTCTTC. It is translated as CAISDGTRASREQFF.